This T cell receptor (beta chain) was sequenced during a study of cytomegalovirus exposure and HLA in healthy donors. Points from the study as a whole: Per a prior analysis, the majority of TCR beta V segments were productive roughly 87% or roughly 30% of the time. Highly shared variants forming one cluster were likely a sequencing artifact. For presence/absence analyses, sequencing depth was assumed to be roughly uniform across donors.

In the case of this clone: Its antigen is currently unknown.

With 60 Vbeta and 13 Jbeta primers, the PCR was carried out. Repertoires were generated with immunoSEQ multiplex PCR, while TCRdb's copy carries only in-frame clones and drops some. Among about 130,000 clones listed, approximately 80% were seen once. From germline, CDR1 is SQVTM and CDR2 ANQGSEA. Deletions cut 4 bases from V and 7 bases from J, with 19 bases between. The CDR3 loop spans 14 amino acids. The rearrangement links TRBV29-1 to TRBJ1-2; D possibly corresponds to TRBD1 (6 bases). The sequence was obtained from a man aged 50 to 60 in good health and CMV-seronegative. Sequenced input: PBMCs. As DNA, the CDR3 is TGCAGCGTTGTGGAAGGACAGACCCGGGGTGGCTACACCTTC. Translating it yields CSVVEGQTRGGYTF.